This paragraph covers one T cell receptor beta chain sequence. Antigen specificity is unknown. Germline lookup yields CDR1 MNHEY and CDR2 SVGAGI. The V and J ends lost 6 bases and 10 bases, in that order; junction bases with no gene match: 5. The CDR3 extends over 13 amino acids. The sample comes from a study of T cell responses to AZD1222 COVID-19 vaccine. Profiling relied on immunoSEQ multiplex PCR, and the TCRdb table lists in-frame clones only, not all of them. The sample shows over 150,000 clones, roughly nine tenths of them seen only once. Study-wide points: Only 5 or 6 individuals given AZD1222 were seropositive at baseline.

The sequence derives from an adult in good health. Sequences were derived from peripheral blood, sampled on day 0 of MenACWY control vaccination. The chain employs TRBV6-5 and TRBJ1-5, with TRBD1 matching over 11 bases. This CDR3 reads CASRGTGGPPQHF. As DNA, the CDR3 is TGTGCCAGCAGGGGGACAGGGGGTCCCCCCCAGCATTTT.